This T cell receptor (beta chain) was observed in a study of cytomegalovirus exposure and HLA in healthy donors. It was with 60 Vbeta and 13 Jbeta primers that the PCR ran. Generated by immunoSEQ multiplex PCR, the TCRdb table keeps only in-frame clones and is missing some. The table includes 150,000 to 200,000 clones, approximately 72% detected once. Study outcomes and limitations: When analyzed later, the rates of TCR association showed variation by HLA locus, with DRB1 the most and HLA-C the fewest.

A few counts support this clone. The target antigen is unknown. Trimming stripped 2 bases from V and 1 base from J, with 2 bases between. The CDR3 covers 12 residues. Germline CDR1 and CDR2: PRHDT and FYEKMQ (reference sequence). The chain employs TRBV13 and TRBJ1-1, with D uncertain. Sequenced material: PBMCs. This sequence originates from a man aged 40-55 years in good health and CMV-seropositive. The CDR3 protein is CASSLQNTEAFF. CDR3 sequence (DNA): TGTGCCAGCAGCTTACAGAACACTGAAGCTTTCTTT.